These 14 T cell receptor beta chains were sequenced from one sample in a study of blood T cells in healthy people across ages. Alongside a J-beta primer mix, a sample-barcoded 5' primer served in a second PCR lasting about 7 to 12 cycles. Using its own MiXCR run on the 5' RACE reads, TCRdb lists one record per CDR3 protein. Of around 800,000 distinct CDR3 sequences listed, 62% are singletons. The sequencing input was blood. The receptors shown here come from a man under 40 in good health.

CDR3 loop: CASSPGDSSEKLFF. CDR3 bases: TGTGCCAGCAGTCCTGGGGACAGTAGTGAAAAACTGTTTTTT. The gene calls are TRBV27 and TRBJ1-4; 7 nucleotides line up with TRBD1. The germline gives CDR1 MNHEY, CDR2 SMNVEV (reference sequence). The ends lost 5 bases at V and 7 bases at J; junction bases unmatched: 7. There are 14 residues in the CDR3.

This chain links TRBV25-1 with TRBJ2-1; 10 nucleotides agree with TRBD2. Germline-derived CDR1 and CDR2 are MGHDK and SYGVNS. This CDR3 region has 14 residues. V lost 8 bases to trimming and J lost 10 bases; unmatched junction nucleotides: 11. The CDR3, as DNA: TGTGCCAGCTCCTTCGGACTAGCGGTTGGGGAGCAGTTCTTC. It specifies CASSFGLAVGEQFF.

The rearrangement joins TRBV12-3 or TRBV12-4 to TRBJ2-7; D possibly matches TRBD1 or TRBD2 (5 bases each). This CDR3 is built from 13 residues. V was clipped by 5 bases and J by 2 bases, with 10 bases between them. The CDR3 here is CASSRDGTYEQYF. CDR3 nucleotide sequence: TGTGCCAGCAGTCGGGACGGTACCTACGAGCAGTACTTC.

This chain links TRBV12-3 or TRBV12-4 with TRBJ2-3, with unresolved D. This CDR3 contains 12 residues. Trimming removed 4 bases from V and 5 bases from J, with 7 bases in between. CDR3 protein: CASSYNIDTQYF. The CDR3 nucleotides read TGTGCCAGCAGTTACAACATAGATACGCAGTATTTT.

V is TRBV7-9 and J is TRBJ1-2, with a weak D call TRBD1 (6 bases). Looked up from germline, CDR1 is SEHNR and CDR2 is FQNEAQ (reference sequence). The CDR3 is 14 residues long. V lost 5 bases and J lost 3, with 13 bases in between. CDR3 nucleotides: TGTGCCAGCAGCACCGGACAGTCCCACTATGGCTACACCTTC. This sequence encodes CASSTGQSHYGYTF.

The chain carries TRBV7-3 and TRBJ2-3; D is perhaps TRBD2 (6 bases). Germline V lookup: CDR1 SGHTA, CDR2 FQGTGA. Trimming stripped 9 bases from V and 4 bases from J, with 20 bases between. The length of the CDR3 is 15 residues. CDR3 sequence: CASGPGLTTSDTQYF. CDR3 coding DNA: TGTGCCAGTGGACCGGGACTCACTACTTCAGATACGCAGTATTTT.

The chain is built from TRBV6-1 and TRBJ2-5, with 7 bases identical to TRBD1. Unmatched junction bases numbered 7, after V lost 2 bases and J lost 7 bases. CDR1 and CDR2 (germline): MNHNS, SASEGT. There are 14 residues in the CDR3. The CDR3: CASSEPGQTLTQYF. The CDR3 DNA reads as TGTGCCAGCAGTGAACCGGGACAGACTTTGACCCAGTACTTC.

The chain is built from TRBV7-2 and TRBJ2-1; 8 nucleotides align to TRBD2. CDR3 length: 18 residues. Trimming at V came to 5 bases and at J to 7 bases, leaving 19 bases not matched to a gene. Germline-derived CDR1 and CDR2 are SGHTA and FQGNSA. The CDR3: CASSPTGGGRWYKNEQFF. CDR3 nucleotides: TGTGCCAGCAGCCCCACCGGGGGGGGGAGGTGGTACAAGAATGAGCAGTTCTTC.

The rearrangement links TRBV12-3 or TRBV12-4 to TRBJ2-5; perhaps TRBD2 as D (6 bases). CDR3 length equals 14 residues. The ends were cut back, 3 bases at V and 9 bases at J, with 17 bases in the middle. CDR3 sequence reads: CASSLPGTATAQYF. As DNA, the CDR3 is TGTGCCAGCAGTTTGCCCGGGACTGCCACGGCCCAGTACTTC.

On this clonotype: At one end, the junction sequence differs from germline, possibly due to a read error. The rearrangement joins TRBV20-1 to TRBJ2-1, with TRBD2 matching 10 bases. The CDR3 loop spans 15 amino acids. The germline gives CDR1 DFQATT, CDR2 SNEGSKA (reference sequence). The CDR3 nucleotides are TGCAGTGCTCATTCCACTAGCGGGGACGACAATGGGCAGTTCTTC. Residues: CSAHSTSGDDNGQFF.

CDR3 residues: CAISVGADTDTQYF. The DNA of the CDR3 is TGTGCCATCAGTGTCGGAGCAGACACAGATACGCAGTATTTT. The chain carries TRBV10-3 and TRBJ2-3; D uncertain. Germline V gene sequence: CDR1 ENHRY, CDR2 SYGVKD. The CDR3 loop spans 14 amino acids. Trimming shortened V by 4 bases and J by 2 bases, and 10 bases separated the two germline ends.

J is TRBJ1-2 and V is TRBV30, with TRBD1 matching 8 bases. CDR3 length: 15 residues. After removal of 2 bases from V and 6 bases from J, the junction contained 11 bases not matched to a gene. Germline V lookup: CDR1 GTSNPN, CDR2 SVGIG (reference sequence). In DNA, the CDR3 is TGTGCCTGGAGTATTCGATGGACAGGGAACAATGGCTACACCTTC. Translation: CAWSIRWTGNNGYTF.

The chain uses TRBV6-5 and TRBJ2-7; 9 nucleotides agree with TRBD1. Trimming cost V 3 bases and J 3 bases; bases outside gene matches: 6. The CDR3 extends over 15 amino acids. CDR1 is MNHEY and CDR2 is SVGAGI in the germline V gene. The CDR3, as DNA: TGTGCCAGCAGTTATCAGAGACAGGGGGTCTACGAGCAGTACTTC. Translating it yields CASSYQRQGVYEQYF.

The rearrangement links TRBV6-2 or TRBV6-3 to TRBJ2-1, with D hard to call. V lost 6 bases and J lost 8, with 11 bases in between. The CDR3 length is 12 residues. Germline values: CDR1 MNHEY, CDR2 SVGEGT. The CDR3 here is CASRPDAYEQFF. The CDR3 DNA sequence: TGTGCCAGCAGACCGGACGCGTATGAGCAGTTCTTC.